Sequencing of this T cell receptor beta chain was carried out in a study of monozygotic twins with inflammatory bowel disease. Findings of the study overall: The sharing of clonotypes with others was lower in IBD patients than in healthy twins, especially with disease activity.

Total RNA input per TCR library was approximately 3.5 ug. UMIs bearing a 6-nucleotide sample barcode were added through template switching. TCRdb re-called the 5' RACE reads; one entry per CDR3 protein, DNA not given. Its listing shows approximately 400,000 distinct CDR3 sequences. Comments on this clonotype: Its antigen is unidentified.

The CDR3 has 13 amino acids. Germline assignment: CDR1 SGHRS and CDR2 YFSETQ. Sample: blood. The sequence came from a human donor with ulcerative colitis or Crohn's disease, or a healthy co-twin of an affected twin (not recorded which). The chain has TRBV5-1 and TRBJ1-2; the D call of TRBD1 rests on TCRdb alone, since no DNA is present to check it. CDR3 sequence: CASSQGQGNGYTF.